A selection of T cell receptor beta chains follows, all from one sample in a study of T cell changes during pregnancy in multiple sclerosis. The protocol was immunoSEQ multiplex PCR, while the TCRdb copy is restricted to in-frame clones and leaves out a portion. This repertoire shows about 80,000 clones, 94% found once; its top ten account for roughly 2.5%. Here the sequenced sample was peripheral blood, taken in the third trimester of pregnancy. Receptor source: a female donor with multiple sclerosis, enrolled in a pregnancy study. Both conserved end residues are part of each CDR3. A D gene is named only where the DNA matches it firmly.

length	D	V	J	CDR3	DNA
16	TRBD1	TRBV6-6	TRBJ1-4	CASSYLTGNRNEKLFF	TGTGCCAGCAGTTACTTGACAGGGAACCGTAATGAAAAACTGTTTTTT
14	TRBD1	TRBV12-5	TRBJ1-1	CASGSGTENTEAFF	TGTGCTAGTGGTTCCGGGACAGAGAACACTGAAGCTTTCTTT
15	-	TRBV11-1	TRBJ1-1	CASSLERGGNTEAFF	TGTGCCAGCAGCTTAGAAAGGGGCGGGAACACTGAAGCTTTCTTT
17	TRBD1	TRBV27	TRBJ1-3	CASSLSWTGLSGNTIYF	TGTGCCAGCAGTTTATCTTGGACAGGATTGAGTGGAAACACCATATATTTT
13	-	TRBV27	TRBJ2-2	CASRTVNTGELFF	TGTGCCAGCAGGACAGTGAACACCGGGGAGCTGTTTTTT
13	-	TRBV6-4	TRBJ2-1	CASSGDNHGEQFF	TGTGCCAGCAGCGGGGACAACCACGGTGAGCAGTTCTTC
13	-	TRBV10-3	TRBJ2-2	CAIRGLNTGELFF	TGTGCCATCAGGGGACTGAACACCGGGGAGCTGTTTTTT
14	-	TRBV18	TRBJ2-3	CASSRVGAQDTQYF	TGTGCCAGCTCACGAGTGGGGGCTCAAGATACGCAGTATTTT
14	TRBD1	TRBV9	TRBJ1-2	CASSAGQGAHGYTF	TGTGCCAGCAGCGCGGGACAGGGGGCGCATGGCTACACCTTC
14	TRBD1	TRBV11-2	TRBJ1-1	CASSPGQGSTEAFF	TGTGCCAGCAGCCCTGGACAGGGGAGCACTGAAGCTTTCTTT
12	-	TRBV7-8	TRBJ1-4	CASSLLGGELFF	TGTGCCAGCAGCCTCCTGGGAGGGGAACTGTTTTTT
16	TRBD1	TRBV7-9	TRBJ2-1	CASSLGGTGRRNEQFF	TGTGCCAGCAGCTTAGGGGGGACAGGGAGGAGGAATGAGCAGTTCTTC